This T cell receptor beta chain was sequenced during a study of blood T cells in healthy people across ages. Study observations and caveats: Naive and antigen-experienced cells could not be conclusively compared, given unsorted PBMCs. Unknown CMV status may confound age-related changes in expanded clones. It was the long-lived donors that had more naive CD4+ cells and higher diversity than aged donors.

This CDR3 is built from 16 residues. The V and J ends lost 5 bases and 2 bases, in that order; junction bases with no gene match: 4. Germline V gene sequence: CDR1 SEHNR, CDR2 FQNEAQ (reference sequence). This clonotype was counted between two and nine times. Its target is unknown. The use of a sample-barcoded 5' primer and a J-beta primer mix characterized a second PCR of roughly 6 to 12 cycles. Each of the samples gave a minimum of 2.5 million paired-end reads that contained CDR3. TCRdb passed the 5' RACE reads through MiXCR, listing each CDR3 protein once. The table lists some 1,500,000 distinct CDR3 sequences, 42% of them singletons.

The J gene is TRBJ1-4, the V gene TRBV7-9; 11 nucleotides align to TRBD1. The sample comprised blood. This clonotype originated in a woman aged 18-29 years in good health. CDR3: CASSAGTGGTNEKLFF. The CDR3 nucleotides read TGTGCCAGCAGCGCCGGGACAGGGGGTACTAATGAAAAACTGTTTTTT.